This T cell receptor beta chain emerged from a study of cytomegalovirus exposure and HLA in healthy donors. Points from the study as a whole: In the 95 to 150 validation repertoires, a later analysis found that first-cohort TCR clusters tended to co-occur. TCR beta chains numbering some 150 were designated cytomegalovirus-associated.

From germline, CDR1 is MGHDK and CDR2 SYGVNS. CDR3 size: 14 residues. Trimming took 3 bases from V and 4 from J, leaving 11 bases between them. An approximately 120-subject validation cohort, separate from the approximately 610-subject first cohort, supplied the donors. As for this clone: Its cognate antigen is unknown.

Generated by immunoSEQ multiplex PCR, the TCRdb table keeps only in-frame clones and is missing some. The data show hundreds of thousands of clones, 86% seen once. The V gene is TRBV25-1, the J gene TRBJ2-3; possibly TRBD1 for D (6 bases). The sample taken for sequencing was PBMCs. This receptor was obtained from a woman younger than 35 in good health and CMV-seronegative. CDR3 DNA: TGTGCCAGCAGTGAGCCCCGACAGGCAGATACGCAGTATTTT. As protein: CASSEPRQADTQYF.